The 14 T cell receptor beta chains below were found in one sample sequenced in a study of CD8 T cells in Susac syndrome. RNA was extracted with the RNeasy kit, and a quantity of roughly 0.5 to 1 ug was reverse transcribed using random hexamers. TCRdb passed the immunoSEQ multiplex PCR reads through MiXCR, listing each CDR3 protein once. The repertoire holds over 100,000 distinct CDR3 sequences, about 95% seen once, with 0.096% in the top ten. Sample: CD4+ T cells from PBMCs. The receptors come from a human donor in good health.

The chain carries TRBV7-9 and TRBJ1-1; D perhaps matches TRBD1 (5 bases). Germline loops: CDR1 SEHNR, CDR2 FQNEAQ (reference sequence). Trimming left V 1 base short and J 6 bases short, with 15 bases between. There are 15 residues in the CDR3. CDR3 nucleotides: TGTGCCAGCAGCTTAGTTGCGGGACCGCTCGCTGAAGCTTTCTTT. It yields the protein CASSLVAGPLAEAFF.

The gene calls are TRBV9 and TRBJ1-2; TRBD1 agrees at 7 bases. The ends lost 4 bases at V and 0 bases at J; junction bases unmatched: 9. This CDR3 has 16 amino acids. Germline values: CDR1 SGDLS, CDR2 YYNGEE. This CDR3 is CASSPEGTAANYGYTF. The CDR3 DNA follows: TGTGCCAGCAGCCCTGAAGGGACAGCGGCTAACTATGGCTACACCTTC.

The J gene is TRBJ2-7, the V gene TRBV12-3 or TRBV12-4; possible D gene TRBD1, 6 bases. The CDR3 sequence is 15 residues long. The V and J ends lost 0 bases and 2 bases respectively, with 11 bases between them. The CDR3 DNA follows: TGTGCCAGCAGTTTAGCGGTGGACAGTACCTACGAGCAGTACTTC. It translates to CASSLAVDSTYEQYF.

This clonotype was seen once. V and J are TRBV29-1 and TRBJ2-7; D is undetermined. V was pared by 0 bases and J by 3 bases, with 9 bases between. The germline V gene has CDR1 SQVTM and CDR2 ANQGSEA. The CDR3 sequence is 13 residues long. CDR3 DNA sequence: TGCAGCGTTGAAGAAGGCAGGCACTACGAGCAGTACTTC. Protein sequence: CSVEEGRHYEQYF.

The V and J genes are TRBV28 and TRBJ2-5; 8 positions match TRBD1. Losses at the gene ends were 3 bases for V and 7 bases for J; bases not matched to a gene: 13. The CDR3 has 16 amino acids. Germline V gene data show CDR1 as MDHEN and CDR2 as SYDVKM. CDR3: CASSFPGGGRNRTQYF. The CDR3 region has the DNA TGTGCCAGCAGTTTCCCAGGGGGCGGGCGGAACAGGACCCAGTACTTC. Complete variable domain (other parts from reference TRBV28 and TRBJ2-5): DVKVTQSSRYLVKRTGEKVFLECVQDMDHENMFWYRQDPGLGLRLIYFSYDVKMKEKGDIPEGYSVSREKKERFSLILESASTNQTSMYLCASSFPGGGRNRTQYFGPGTRLLVL.

This chain uses TRBV7-2 with TRBJ2-5, with 9 bases identical to TRBD2. Germline V lookup: CDR1 SGHTA, CDR2 FQGNSA. CDR3 length: 15 residues. The ends lost 3 bases at V and 1 base at J; junction bases unmatched: 3. CDR3 in amino acids: CASSLREGRQETQYF. Here the CDR3 DNA reads TGTGCCAGCAGCTTGCGGGAGGGCCGCCAAGAGACCCAGTACTTC.

The gene calls are TRBV24-1 and TRBJ2-2; 9 bases align to TRBD1. Germline CDR1 reads KGHDR; CDR2 reads SFDVKD. J was trimmed by 1 base and V by 0 bases; bases with no gene match: 8. The CDR3 totals 19 residues. CDR3 sequence reads: CATSDLRGPGQGNTGELFF. The CDR3 DNA follows: TGTGCCACCAGTGATTTGCGAGGGCCGGGACAGGGGAACACCGGGGAGCTGTTTTTT.

This clonotype has a single count. The chain employs TRBV10-3 and TRBJ1-2; 8 bases are shared with TRBD1. The germline V gene encodes CDR1 ENHRY and CDR2 SYGVKD. With 3 bases clipped from V and 7 bases from J, the junction kept 4 bases outside the gene matches. The CDR3 extends over 13 amino acids. This chain's CDR3 is CAISDGRGLGYTF. For the CDR3, the DNA is TGTGCCATCAGTGATGGCAGGGGGCTTGGCTACACCTTC.

This chain joins TRBV5-1 and TRBJ2-4, with 7 bases fitting TRBD2. The CDR3 extends over 13 amino acids. The V gene end was trimmed by 2 bases and the J gene end by 9 bases; junction bases not matched to a gene: 5. Germline V gives CDR1 SGHRS, CDR2 YFSETQ. The CDR3 sequence is CASSLAGLSIQYF. CDR3 in DNA: TGCGCCAGCAGCTTAGCGGGGTTAAGCATTCAGTACTTC.

The chain carries TRBV4-1 and TRBJ1-2, with D possibly TRBD1 on 6 matching bases. This CDR3 comprises 14 residues. Germline V gene lookup returns CDR1 MGHRA and CDR2 YSYEKL. Deletions cut 6 bases from V and 4 bases from J, with 15 bases between. The CDR3 loop reads CASSPIGQSYGYTF. The CDR3 DNA is TGCGCCAGCAGTCCCATTGGACAGTCCTATGGCTACACCTTC.

V usage is TRBV12-3 or TRBV12-4 and J usage is TRBJ2-7; 7 bases match TRBD1. Losses at the gene ends were 3 bases for V and 4 bases for J; bases not matched to a gene: 3. The CDR3 contains 13 residues. CDR3 sequence (DNA): TGTGCCAGCAGTTTCGGGGACAGATACGAGCAGTACTTC. Translating gives CASSFGDRYEQYF.

Turning to this clonotype: Its ends do not fully match the called genes, so a read error is possible. The rearrangement joins TRBV19 to TRBJ1-1; D remains unclear. Looked up from germline, CDR1 is LNHDA and CDR2 is SQIVND (reference sequence). The CDR3 has 9 amino acids. DNA of the CDR3: TGTGCCAGTGGCTCTCATCCGGACTTT. Protein product: CASGSHPDF.

This chain joins TRBV19 and TRBJ1-1; 7 bases fit TRBD1. Germline assignment: CDR1 LNHDA and CDR2 SQIVND (reference sequence). The CDR3 is 14 amino acids. V shed 5 bases, J shed 8 bases, and the junction held 11 bases outside the gene matches. The chain's CDR3 is CASSLITGVIEAFF. In DNA, the CDR3 is TGTGCCAGTAGTTTGATTACAGGGGTCATAGAAGCTTTCTTT.

This rearrangement joins TRBV7-3 to TRBJ2-3; a weak D match, TRBD2 (6 bases). The V and J ends lost 5 bases and 1 base respectively, with 13 bases between them. Germline assignment: CDR1 SGHTA and CDR2 FQGTGA. This CDR3 region has 15 residues. For the CDR3, the DNA is TGTGCCAGCAGCGAGGGACTGAGGGGCACAGATACGCAGTATTTT. Amino acids: CASSEGLRGTDTQYF.